This T cell receptor (beta chain) is from a study of blood T cells in healthy people across ages. Study results and limitations: With donor CMV status unknown, expanded clonotype changes were possibly confounded. Unsorted PBMC material precluded a definitive naive versus antigen-experienced comparison. Older age coincided with a roughly linear decline in TCR beta diversity per million T cells.

A J-beta primer mix and a sample-barcoded 5' primer were used in a second PCR of roughly 6 to 12 cycles. Every single cDNA molecule received a tag from a template-switch adaptor with 12 random nucleotides. TCRdb redid the calling of the 5' RACE reads with MiXCR, one entry per CDR3 protein. This table has some 1.6 million distinct CDR3 sequences, roughly a third appearing once. This clonotype turned up a few times. Its antigen is as yet unknown. V was trimmed by 3 bases and J by 8 bases, leaving 17 bases between them. The CDR3 totals 15 residues. Germline V gives CDR1 DFQATT, CDR2 SNEGSKA (reference sequence).

The receptor was derived from a woman aged 30 to 39 in good health. Sequencing used blood. This chain connects TRBV20-1 to TRBJ1-6; possibly TRBD1 for D (5 bases). The CDR3 region is CSASTPGRIDSPLHF. CDR3 in DNA: TGCAGTGCTAGTACCCCAGGGAGAATTGATTCACCCCTCCACTTT.